The rows below give T cell receptor beta chains drawn from one sample of a study of blood T cell repertoires in COVID-19. The data were produced by immunoSEQ multiplex PCR, yet TCRdb's version contains in-frame clones alone and is incomplete. The sample shows some 200,000 clones, around 82% of them seen only once. The sequenced sample consisted of PBMCs or T cells enriched from blood (not recorded which). Source of these receptors: a man aged 40-49 years who had recovered from COVID-19. Each CDR3 is given with its conserved first and last residue. The D gene is left open where the match is weak. Clone sizes are given selectively: once, few, many, or a class where the clone is expanded.

TRBJ2-1,-,-,TRBV9,TGTGCCAGCAGCGTTTCCGAGAGTACCTACAATGAGCAGTTCTTC,CASSVSESTYNEQFF
TRBJ1-2,once,-,TRBV19,TGTGCCAGTAGTATAGTAGGGGGTGGCTATGGCTACACCTTC,CASSIVGGGYGYTF
TRBJ2-3,-,TRBD1,TRBV7-9,TGTGCCAGCAGCTACAGGGGGCGCGGCACAGATACGCAGTATTTT,CASSYRGRGTDTQYF
TRBJ2-3,-,-,TRBV9,TGTGCCAGCAGCGTAGAACAGCGGACAGATACGCAGTATTTT,CASSVEQRTDTQYF
TRBJ2-7,-,-,TRBV11-2,TGTGCCAGCAGCTTTTTGCCAGGGTCGACCTACGAGCAGTACTTC,CASSFLPGSTYEQYF
TRBJ1-5,-,-,TRBV5-8,TGTGCCAGCAGTTTAGGAATTCAGGTTAATCAGCCCCAGCATTTT,CASSLGIQVNQPQHF
TRBJ1-2,-,TRBD1,TRBV28,TGTGCCAGCAGGATGACAGGGGCCTATGGCTACACCTTC,CASRMTGAYGYTF
TRBJ1-1,-,-,TRBV2,TGTGCCAGTGCGGGGTGGGATTTTCAAGCTTTCTTT,CASAGWDFQAFF
TRBJ2-3,-,-,TRBV5-4,TGTGCCAGCAGCCCATTTTTAGCTCTCGGGGGCACAGATACGCAGTATTTT,CASSPFLALGGTDTQYF
TRBJ1-5,-,-,TRBV4-1,TGCGCCAGCAGCCAAGTTGGGGCTAACTATCAGCCCCAGCATTTT,CASSQVGANYQPQHF
TRBJ1-1,-,-,TRBV6-5,TGTGCCAGCAGTTACTCCCAGATGAACACTGAAGCTTTCTTT,CASSYSQMNTEAFF
TRBJ2-1,-,-,TRBV4-2,TGTGCCAGCAGGATTGGGGGCAACGACAATGAGCAGTTCTTC,CASRIGGNDNEQFF
TRBJ1-2,-,-,TRBV7-2,TGTGCCAGCAGCTTACCAGGGGCCATCTATGGCTACACCTTC,CASSLPGAIYGYTF
TRBJ1-4,-,-,TRBV9,TGTGCCAGCAGCGCCGGGACTAGAGAAAAACTGTTTTTT,CASSAGTREKLFF
TRBJ1-1,-,-,TRBV5-3,TGTGCCAGAAGCTTGGAGCCGGGAGGGAAAGCTTTCTTT,CARSLEPGGKAFF
TRBJ1-6,once,TRBD1,TRBV27,TGTGCCAGCAGGGCCCGACAGGGGGCGAGTGGTTCACCCCTCCACTTT,CASRARQGASGSPLHF
TRBJ1-3,few,TRBD1,TRBV5-1,TGCGCCAGCAGGCCGACAGGGGGCTCTGGAAACACCATATATTTT,CASRPTGGSGNTIYF
TRBJ1-1,-,TRBD1,TRBV6-5,TGTGCCGGGCAGGGGGGCACTGAAGCTTTCTTT,CAGQGGTEAFF
TRBJ1-5,-,-,TRBV28,TGTGCCAGCAGTTTGGGGCATCTGAAACAGCCCCAGCATTTT,CASSLGHLKQPQHF
TRBJ1-5,-,-,TRBV19,TGTGCCAGTAGTATTGAGGGTTCGGTCAATCAGCCCCAGCATTTT,CASSIEGSVNQPQHF
TRBJ2-4,-,-,TRBV10-3,TGTGCCATCAGTGAAAGACAGCCTCTCAGTGACATTCAGTACTTC,CAISERQPLSDIQYF
TRBJ1-5,-,-,TRBV6-2/TRBV6-3,TGTGCCAGCAGTTACGAGTACTGGGGGGATAGCCTCCGCGCGGGCAATCAGCCCCAGCATTTT,CASSYEYWGDSLRAGNQPQHF
TRBJ2-7,once,TRBD1,TRBV30,TGTGCCTTCAGGGGGCACGAGCAGTACTTC,CAFRGHEQYF
TRBJ1-1,-,-,TRBV12-5,TGTGCTAGTGGCTCCGAGGGAGCTTTCTTT,CASGSEGAFF
TRBJ1-2,-,-,TRBV15,TGTGCCACCAGCGCGCGGGGGAGCTATGGCTACACCTTC,CATSARGSYGYTF
TRBJ2-4,-,TRBD1,TRBV12-3/TRBV12-4,TGTGCCAGCAGCCACCAGGGGGTCGACATTCAGTACTTC,CASSHQGVDIQYF
TRBJ2-7,-,TRBD2,TRBV13,TGTGCCAGCAGCTACTATCGACTAGCGGGGGATGAGCAGTACTTC,CASSYYRLAGDEQYF
TRBJ1-1,-,-,TRBV2,TGTGCCAGCAGAGTCCTCCTCGGTACTGAAGCTTTCTTT,CASRVLLGTEAFF
TRBJ1-2,-,-,TRBV5-8,TGTGCCAGCAGCTTGTTTTACGGTGGCTACACCTTC,CASSLFYGGYTF
TRBJ1-2,-,TRBD1,TRBV5-6,TGTGCCAGCAGTTGGGACAGAGCTAACTATGGCTACACCTTC,CASSWDRANYGYTF
TRBJ2-7,-,-,TRBV5-4,TGTGCCAGCAGCTTGACTCACAGGGAAGAGCAGTACTTC,CASSLTHREEQYF
TRBJ1-2,-,-,TRBV3-1/TRBV3-2,TGTGCCAGCAGCCAAGATCACCTAGGTAACTATGGCTACACCTTC,CASSQDHLGNYGYTF
TRBJ1-1,-,-,TRBV6-2/TRBV6-3,TGTGCCAGCAGTTACGCAGGGAGGGACACTGAAGCTTTCTTT,CASSYAGRDTEAFF
TRBJ2-7,-,TRBD2,TRBV30,TGTGCCTGGAGTGTGCCCCATAGACTAGCGGGATTGGTCCCCTACGAGCAGTACTTC,CAWSVPHRLAGLVPYEQYF
TRBJ1-1,-,-,TRBV2,TGTGCCAGCAAGGTTGGGCCGAACACTGAAGCTTTCTTT,CASKVGPNTEAFF
TRBJ2-5,-,-,TRBV5-6,TGTGCCAGCAGCCTGGCCCCCACTAAGGAGACCCAGTACTTC,CASSLAPTKETQYF
TRBJ2-1,few,-,TRBV3-1/TRBV3-2,TGTGCCAGCAGCCGACTTATGGGGGGGCCGAATGAGCAGTTCTTC,CASSRLMGGPNEQFF
TRBJ1-4,-,TRBD1,TRBV18,TGTGCCAGCTCACCACCGACCGGGGACAGAGATAATGAAAAACTGTTTTTT,CASSPPTGDRDNEKLFF
TRBJ1-4,-,TRBD1,TRBV7-7,TGTGCCAGCAGCCACAGACAGGGCCTTAATGAAAAACTGTTTTTT,CASSHRQGLNEKLFF
TRBJ1-1,-,-,TRBV29-1,TGCAGCGTCGGTCAGAGCAGGGGGAACACTGAAGCTTTCTTT,CSVGQSRGNTEAFF
TRBJ1-5,-,TRBD1,TRBV18,TGTGCCAGCTCAGCGGACAGGGGGGTCAATCAGCCCCAGCATTTT,CASSADRGVNQPQHF
TRBJ2-7,once,-,TRBV5-5,TGTGCCAGCAGCTTGGCAGGGTGGAGCGAGCAGTACTTC,CASSLAGWSEQYF
TRBJ1-5,-,-,TRBV6-4,TGTGCCAGCAGTGTTCGAGATAATCAGCCCCAGCATTTT,CASSVRDNQPQHF
TRBJ1-1,-,TRBD1,TRBV5-4,TGTGCCAGCGGCCGGGACAGTCAGAACACTGAAGCTTTCTTT,CASGRDSQNTEAFF
TRBJ1-5,-,-,TRBV29-1,TGCAGCGTTGCAGGCTTGAATAGCAATCAGCCCCAGCATTTT,CSVAGLNSNQPQHF
TRBJ2-1,-,TRBD2,TRBV4-1,TGCGCCAGCAGCAAAATAGGACTAGCGGGGGGGCCTGGGCAGTTCTTC,CASSKIGLAGGPGQFF
TRBJ2-1,-,-,TRBV11-2,TGTGCCAGCAGCTCACTAGAACTCGGGCAGTTCTTC,CASSSLELGQFF
TRBJ1-3,once,TRBD1,TRBV7-6,TGTGCCAGCAGCTTGCAGGGGGCGACTGGAAACACCATATATTTT,CASSLQGATGNTIYF
TRBJ2-3,-,TRBD2,TRBV11-2,TGTGCCAGCAGCTTGTACCCTAGCGGGGGGGCTGTAGGCGCAGATACGCAGTATTTT,CASSLYPSGGAVGADTQYF
TRBJ2-1,once,TRBD2,TRBV4-3,TGCGCCAGCAGCCAAGAGGCGGCGGGGGGGCGGCTCTTC,CASSQEAAGGRLF
TRBJ1-2,-,-,TRBV6-5,TGTGCCAGCAGTTACAGGAGAGCGGGATCCTATGGCTACACCTTC,CASSYRRAGSYGYTF
TRBJ2-7,-,-,TRBV12-3/TRBV12-4,TGTGCCAGCAGTTTAGGCAGGGTCAACGAGCAGTACTTC,CASSLGRVNEQYF
TRBJ2-3,-,TRBD1,TRBV5-4,TGTGCCAGCAGCAGGACAGGGGGTGCTACAGATACGCAGTATTTT,CASSRTGGATDTQYF
TRBJ1-4,-,-,TRBV5-4,TGTGCCACCAGACCCCGGGGGGGTGAAAAACTGTTTTTT,CATRPRGGEKLFF
TRBJ1-4,once,-,TRBV10-2,TGCGCCAGCAGTGAGTCAATAAAAAACCGTCCAGGGGAAGTTTGTGAAAAACTGTTTTTT,CASSESIKNRPGEVCEKLFF
TRBJ1-1,-,TRBD1,TRBV20-1,TGCAGTGCTTGGGGACAGGCTGAAGCTTTCTTT,CSAWGQAEAFF
TRBJ1-1,-,-,TRBV4-2,TGTGCCAGCAGCCAAGGGGCTTACGACACTGAAGCTTTCTTT,CASSQGAYDTEAFF